This T cell receptor beta chain was profiled in a study of T-cell memory formation after mild COVID-19. Constant-segment-primed 5'RACE gave TCR alpha and TCR beta cDNA libraries with sample barcodes and UMIs. MiXCR, applied by TCRdb to the 5' RACE reads, yields one record per CDR3 protein. Of more than 400,000 distinct CDR3 sequences detected, over 15% appear once; the ten largest clones hold roughly an eighth. Study-level findings and limits: The study found contracting CD4+ clones mainly in CM and EM and contracting CD8+ clones in EMRA.

Germline loops: CDR1 SGHRS, CDR2 YFSETQ. The CDR3 is 18 amino acids. Trimming shortened V by 1 base and J by 0 bases, and 18 bases separated the two germline ends. Turning to this clonotype: The antigen remains undetermined.

The specimen was PBMCs or a T cell subset sorted from them (not recorded which). The chain has TRBV5-1 and TRBJ2-3; D is perhaps TRBD2 (5 bases). The source is an adult woman who had mild COVID-19 (a few samples of this study predate the infection). Cell type and time point are not known. In DNA form, the CDR3 reads TGCGCCAGCAGCTTGTCGTCTCGGCGGGCCGGAAGCACAGATACGCAGTATTTT. This encodes CASSLSSRRAGSTDTQYF.